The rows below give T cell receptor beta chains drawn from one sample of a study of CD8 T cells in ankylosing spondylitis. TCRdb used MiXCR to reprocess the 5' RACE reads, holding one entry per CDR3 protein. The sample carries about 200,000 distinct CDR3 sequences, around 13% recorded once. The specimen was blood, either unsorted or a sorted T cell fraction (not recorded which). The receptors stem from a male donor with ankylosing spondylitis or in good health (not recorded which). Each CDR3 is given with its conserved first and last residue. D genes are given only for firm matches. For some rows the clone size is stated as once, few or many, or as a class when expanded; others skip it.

CDR3 protein: CASSLGVRGGETQYF; CDR3 DNA: TGCGCCAGCAGCTTGGGCGTGAGGGGCGGTGAGACCCAGTACTTC; clone size: many; D gene: .; J gene: TRBJ2-5; V gene: TRBV5-1
CDR3 protein: CASRDSHTDTQYF; CDR3 DNA: TGTGCCAGCAGGGACAGCCACACAGATACGCAGTATTTT; clone size: .; D gene: .; J gene: TRBJ2-3; V gene: TRBV12-3/TRBV12-4
CDR3 protein: CASTSRGGSSYEQYF; CDR3 DNA: TGTGCCAGCACCTCCAGAGGGGGGAGCTCCTACGAGCAGTACTTC; clone size: .; D gene: .; J gene: TRBJ2-7; V gene: TRBV11-2
CDR3 protein: CASSEYGDEAFF; CDR3 DNA: TGTGCCAGCAGTGAATATGGGGATGAAGCTTTCTTT; clone size: few; D gene: .; J gene: TRBJ1-1; V gene: TRBV25-1
CDR3 protein: CASSQEVPRNRHTYGYTF; CDR3 DNA: TGTGCCAGCAGCCAAGAAGTCCCCCGGAACAGGCACACCTATGGCTACACCTTC; clone size: .; D gene: .; J gene: TRBJ1-2; V gene: TRBV3-1
CDR3 protein: CASSVDAGGAFYEQYF; CDR3 DNA: TGTGCCAGCAGCGTAGACGCGGGGGGAGCCTTCTACGAGCAGTACTTC; clone size: many; D gene: TRBD2; J gene: TRBJ2-7; V gene: TRBV9
CDR3 protein: CASSFPFGSSANEQFF; CDR3 DNA: TGTGCCAGCAGCTTCCCTTTTGGGAGTTCGGCCAATGAGCAGTTCTTC; clone size: .; D gene: .; J gene: TRBJ2-1; V gene: TRBV7-9
CDR3 protein: CASSLGLGPYEQYF; CDR3 DNA: TGCGCCAGCAGCTTGGGACTAGGGCCCTACGAGCAGTACTTC; clone size: many; D gene: .; J gene: TRBJ2-7; V gene: TRBV5-1
CDR3 protein: CASSPPLRPAGGEQFF; CDR3 DNA: TGTGCCAGCAGCCCCCCCCTTAGACCAGCCGGGGGTGAGCAGTTCTTC; clone size: many; D gene: .; J gene: TRBJ2-1; V gene: TRBV11-1
CDR3 protein: CASSQGGQGFSGGELFF; CDR3 DNA: TGCGCCAGCAGCCAAGGAGGACAGGGGTTTAGTGGCGGGGAGCTGTTTTTT; clone size: many; D gene: TRBD1; J gene: TRBJ2-2; V gene: TRBV4-1
CDR3 protein: CASSLAAGANVLTF; CDR3 DNA: TGTGCCAGCAGTCTAGCGGCTGGGGCCAACGTCCTGACTTTC; clone size: many; D gene: TRBD2; J gene: TRBJ2-6; V gene: TRBV27
CDR3 protein: CAWSVLAVTYNEQFF; CDR3 DNA: TGTGCCTGGAGTGTTTTAGCGGTAACCTACAATGAGCAGTTCTTC; clone size: .; D gene: .; J gene: TRBJ2-1; V gene: TRBV30
CDR3 protein: CASSLVVGGYTF; CDR3 DNA: TGTGCCAGCAGTTTAGTGGTGGGCGGCTACACCTTC; clone size: many; D gene: .; J gene: TRBJ1-2; V gene: TRBV12-3/TRBV12-4
CDR3 protein: CAISDPGDGELFF; CDR3 DNA: TGCGCCATTTCGGATCCCGGCGACGGGGAGCTGTTTTTT; clone size: few; D gene: .; J gene: TRBJ2-2; V gene: TRBV5-1
CDR3 protein: CASSWQREGYEQYF; CDR3 DNA: TGCGCCAGCAGTTGGCAGCGGGAGGGCTACGAGCAGTACTTC; clone size: .; D gene: TRBD2; J gene: TRBJ2-7; V gene: TRBV10-2
CDR3 protein: CASSSASGAQETQYF; CDR3 DNA: TGTGCCAGCAGTTCAGCTAGCGGGGCCCAAGAGACCCAGTACTTC; clone size: many; D gene: TRBD2; J gene: TRBJ2-5; V gene: TRBV12-3/TRBV12-4
CDR3 protein: CASRSTSYEQYF; CDR3 DNA: TGTGCCAGCAGATCTACGAGCTACGAGCAGTACTTC; clone size: .; D gene: .; J gene: TRBJ2-7; V gene: TRBV6-2/TRBV6-3
CDR3 protein: CASSQELDFAQYF; CDR3 DNA: TGCGCCAGCAGCCAAGAACTAGACTTTGCGCAGTATTTT; clone size: .; D gene: .; J gene: TRBJ2-3; V gene: TRBV4-1
CDR3 protein: CASSEVLDKGAAEQYF; CDR3 DNA: TGTGCCAGCAGTGAAGTGCTGGACAAGGGCGCAGCCGAGCAGTACTTC; clone size: .; D gene: .; J gene: TRBJ2-7; V gene: TRBV6-1
CDR3 protein: CASGGGTYEQYF; CDR3 DNA: TGTGCCAGCGGAGGCGGAACCTACGAGCAGTACTTC; clone size: few; D gene: .; J gene: TRBJ2-7; V gene: TRBV7-6
CDR3 protein: CATARALEETQYF; CDR3 DNA: TGTGCCACCGCCCGGGCGCTCGAAGAGACCCAGTACTTC; clone size: .; D gene: .; J gene: TRBJ2-5; V gene: TRBV2
CDR3 protein: CASSVSGRVTYEQYF; CDR3 DNA: TGTGCCAGCAGCGTAAGCGGCAGGGTCACCTACGAGCAGTACTTC; clone size: .; D gene: .; J gene: TRBJ2-7; V gene: TRBV9
CDR3 protein: CASSQPVEGTGAWEDTGELFF; CDR3 DNA: TGCGCCAGCAGTCAGCCAGTAGAAGGGACAGGGGCCTGGGAGGACACCGGGGAGCTGTTTTTT; clone size: .; D gene: TRBD1; J gene: TRBJ2-2; V gene: TRBV4-1
CDR3 protein: CASSWTVYNEQFF; CDR3 DNA: TGTGCCAGCAGCTGGACAGTTTACAATGAGCAGTTCTTC; clone size: .; D gene: .; J gene: TRBJ2-1; V gene: TRBV5-6
CDR3 protein: CASSIMGGNVGKLFF; CDR3 DNA: TGTGCCAGCAGTATAATGGGTGGGAATGTAGGAAAACTGTTTTTT; clone size: few; D gene: .; J gene: TRBJ1-4; V gene: TRBV27
CDR3 protein: CASSYSGGQGSYEQYF; CDR3 DNA: TGCGCCAGCAGCTATTCCGGGGGACAGGGATCCTACGAGCAGTACTTC; clone size: .; D gene: TRBD1; J gene: TRBJ2-7; V gene: TRBV5-1
CDR3 protein: CASSFGTGPYGYTF; CDR3 DNA: TGTGCCAGCAGCTTCGGGACAGGACCCTATGGCTACACCTTC; clone size: .; D gene: TRBD1; J gene: TRBJ1-2; V gene: TRBV5-6
CDR3 protein: CASSPAGGVGYEQYF; CDR3 DNA: TGTGCCAGCAGCCCAGCGGGGGGGGTTGGCTACGAGCAGTACTTC; clone size: many; D gene: TRBD2; J gene: TRBJ2-7; V gene: TRBV7-2
CDR3 protein: CASSQDRAGYGNTEAFF; CDR3 DNA: TGCGCCAGCAGCCAAGATAGGGCAGGGTATGGGAACACTGAAGCTTTCTTT; clone size: few; D gene: .; J gene: TRBJ1-1; V gene: TRBV4-1
CDR3 protein: CASRTLRGTEAFF; CDR3 DNA: TGTGCCAGCAGGACTTTGCGGGGTACTGAAGCTTTCTTT; clone size: .; D gene: .; J gene: TRBJ1-1; V gene: TRBV6-1
CDR3 protein: CSVEVGRGDGYTF; CDR3 DNA: TGCAGCGTTGAAGTGGGAAGGGGAGATGGCTACACCTTC; clone size: few; D gene: .; J gene: TRBJ1-2; V gene: TRBV29-1
CDR3 protein: CASSSGESGANVLTF; CDR3 DNA: TGCGCCAGCAGCTCGGGTGAATCTGGGGCCAACGTCCTGACTTTC; clone size: .; D gene: .; J gene: TRBJ2-6; V gene: TRBV5-1
CDR3 protein: CASRGLPGNTIYF; CDR3 DNA: TGTGCCAGTCGGGGCTTGCCTGGAAACACCATATATTTT; clone size: .; D gene: .; J gene: TRBJ1-3; V gene: TRBV27
CDR3 protein: CATSALGLAVSYEQYF; CDR3 DNA: TGTGCCACCAGTGCCCTGGGACTAGCGGTCTCCTACGAGCAGTACTTC; clone size: few; D gene: TRBD2; J gene: TRBJ2-7; V gene: TRBV24-1
CDR3 protein: CASSLTLGEETQYF; CDR3 DNA: TGTGCCAGCAGTTTAACTCTGGGGGAAGAGACCCAGTACTTC; clone size: .; D gene: .; J gene: TRBJ2-5; V gene: TRBV12-3/TRBV12-4
CDR3 protein: CASRRPMNTEAFF; CDR3 DNA: TGTGCCAGCCGACGGCCCATGAACACTGAAGCTTTCTTT; clone size: few; D gene: .; J gene: TRBJ1-1; V gene: TRBV7-9
CDR3 protein: CSARDIGGPYGYTF; CDR3 DNA: TGCAGTGCTAGAGATATCGGGGGACCCTATGGCTACACCTTC; clone size: once; D gene: .; J gene: TRBJ1-2; V gene: TRBV20-1
CDR3 protein: CASSPPGGTYEQYF; CDR3 DNA: TGTGCCAGCAGCCCCCCCGGCGGGACCTACGAGCAGTACTTC; clone size: many; D gene: .; J gene: TRBJ2-7; V gene: TRBV7-2
CDR3 protein: CASSRGQAVNTGELFF; CDR3 DNA: TGTGCCAGCAGCCGGGGACAGGCTGTGAACACCGGGGAGCTGTTTTTT; clone size: few; D gene: TRBD1; J gene: TRBJ2-2; V gene: TRBV12-3/TRBV12-4
CDR3 protein: CASSERDGTAWDEQYF; CDR3 DNA: TGTGCCAGCAGTGAAAGGGATGGGACTGCCTGGGACGAGCAGTACTTC; clone size: few; D gene: .; J gene: TRBJ2-7; V gene: TRBV6-1
CDR3 protein: CASSHEGPPEAFF; CDR3 DNA: TGTGCCAGCAGCCACGAGGGGCCCCCTGAAGCTTTCTTT; clone size: .; D gene: .; J gene: TRBJ1-1; V gene: TRBV14
CDR3 protein: CASSQVGQGVTGELFF; CDR3 DNA: TGCGCCAGCAGCCAAGTGGGACAGGGGGTCACCGGGGAGCTGTTTTTT; clone size: few; D gene: TRBD1; J gene: TRBJ2-2; V gene: TRBV4-1